Detailed here is one T cell receptor (beta chain). These data belong to a study of beta chain features in type 1 diabetes. Whole-study context: All samples together contributed 107,917,701 sorted cells for examination.

The study reverse transcribed the entire isolated RNA, so it sequenced expressed TCRB transcripts. Generated by immunoSEQ multiplex PCR, the TCRdb table keeps only in-frame clones and is missing some. The sample has roughly 400,000 clones; 14% are singletons. The V and J ends lost 1 base and 5 bases respectively, with 5 bases between them. The CDR3 loop spans 12 amino acids. Germline CDR1 is SEHNR and CDR2 is FQNEAQ (reference sequence). J is TRBJ1-2 and V is TRBV7-9, with unresolved D. Sequencing was carried out using naive CD4+ T cells from blood. This receptor was obtained from a man aged 25 to 45 in good health. The CDR3 nucleotides are TGTGCCAGCAGCTTAGATGGGTATGGCTACACCTTC. Its translation: CASSLDGYGYTF.